This T cell receptor (beta chain) was documented in a study of blood T cell repertoires in COVID-19. Study-wide background: Collection of acute and convalescent COVID-19 samples took place in the United States, Italy and Spain. T cells, B-cell-depleted T cells, or PBMCs supplied cDNA or gDNA.

Germline-derived CDR1 and CDR2 are LGHNA and YNFKEQ. V gave up 1 base and J gave up 1 base; unmatched junction bases: 8. The CDR3 sequence is 17 residues long. In the authors' methods: Scientists estimated how many nucleated cells there were by amplifying reference gene primers. Sequencing was performed with immunoSEQ multiplex PCR; in TCRdb, only in-frame clones are kept and a portion is missing. V and J calls and clone size come straight from that table; D and trimming were deduced from the DNA. The sample comprises some 60,000 clones, more than 90% of which are singletons, and about 1.3% rests with the top ten.

The clonotype originates from a man in his 60s with acute or convalescent COVID-19. Sequencing used peripheral blood. The chain recombines TRBV4-2 with TRBJ2-3; 7 bases are shared with TRBD1. The CDR3 coding sequence is TGTGCCAGCAGCCAAGTATTAGCCGGGACAGGCACAGATACGCAGTATTTT. It translates to CASSQVLAGTGTDTQYF.